The rows below give T cell receptor beta chains drawn from one sample of a study of blood T cell repertoires in COVID-19. The table came from immunoSEQ multiplex PCR; TCRdb's copy has only in-frame clones and leaves some out. Of roughly 120,000 clones in the sample, 60% to 80% were seen once. The material sequenced was peripheral blood. The receptors derive from a man at least 80 years old with COVID-19, enrolled during active disease. The CDR3 runs from the conserved cysteine through the conserved F or W. Fields, in order: clone size, V gene, D gene, J gene, CDR3 protein, CDR3 DNA. D genes are given only for firm matches. Some rows have no size entry. The others give once, few or many, or a class for an expanded clone.

clone_size: NA
v_call: TRBV4-1
d_call: NA
j_call: TRBJ2-3
cdr3_aa: CASSQFGQWRDTQYF
cdr3_nt: TGCGCCAGCAGCCAATTTGGCCAGTGGAGGGATACGCAGTATTTT

clone_size: NA
v_call: TRBV5-1
d_call: NA
j_call: TRBJ1-1
cdr3_aa: CASSFQGSNTEAFF
cdr3_nt: TGCGCCAGCAGCTTCCAAGGGAGCAACACTGAAGCTTTCTTT

clone_size: NA
v_call: TRBV28
d_call: TRBD1
j_call: TRBJ1-5
cdr3_aa: CASSLQGGNQPQHF
cdr3_nt: TGTGCCAGCAGTCTACAGGGGGGAAATCAGCCCCAGCATTTT

clone_size: NA
v_call: TRBV7-6
d_call: NA
j_call: TRBJ1-4
cdr3_aa: CASSLRPATNEKLFF
cdr3_nt: TGTGCCAGCAGCCTTCGCCCAGCAACTAATGAAAAACTGTTTTTT

clone_size: once
v_call: TRBV14
d_call: NA
j_call: TRBJ2-7
cdr3_aa: CASSLQVSYEQYF
cdr3_nt: TGTGCCAGCAGCTTACAGGTCTCCTACGAGCAGTACTTC

clone_size: NA
v_call: TRBV27
d_call: NA
j_call: TRBJ2-3
cdr3_aa: CASSQTDPSTDTQYF
cdr3_nt: TGTGCCAGCAGCCAGACAGACCCTAGCACAGATACGCAGTATTTT

clone_size: NA
v_call: TRBV7-2
d_call: TRBD1
j_call: TRBJ2-1
cdr3_aa: CASSLYGQEYNEQFF
cdr3_nt: TGTGCCAGCAGCTTATATGGACAGGAATACAATGAGCAGTTCTTC

clone_size: NA
v_call: TRBV5-1
d_call: TRBD2
j_call: TRBJ2-5
cdr3_aa: CASSLLAGAGGETQYF
cdr3_nt: TGCGCCAGCAGCCTCCTAGCGGGAGCTGGGGGAGAGACCCAGTACTTC

clone_size: NA
v_call: TRBV18
d_call: TRBD1
j_call: TRBJ1-5
cdr3_aa: CASSPRQGPDQPQHF
cdr3_nt: TGTGCCAGCTCACCCCGACAGGGCCCAGATCAGCCCCAGCATTTT

clone_size: NA
v_call: TRBV10-3
d_call: TRBD1
j_call: TRBJ2-1
cdr3_aa: CAISEGGTEYNEQFF
cdr3_nt: TGTGCCATCAGTGAGGGTGGGACAGAGTACAATGAGCAGTTCTTC

clone_size: NA
v_call: TRBV6-5
d_call: TRBD1
j_call: TRBJ1-5
cdr3_aa: CASSLQGGGQPQHF
cdr3_nt: TGTGCCAGCAGTTTACAGGGGGGGGGTCAGCCCCAGCATTTT

clone_size: few
v_call: TRBV14
d_call: TRBD2
j_call: TRBJ2-1
cdr3_aa: CASSSRLAVYNEQFF
cdr3_nt: TGTGCCAGCAGCTCCAGACTAGCGGTTTACAATGAGCAGTTCTTC

clone_size: NA
v_call: TRBV18
d_call: NA
j_call: TRBJ2-7
cdr3_aa: CASSLMDTYEQYF
cdr3_nt: TGTGCCAGCTCACTTATGGACACCTACGAGCAGTACTTC

clone_size: few
v_call: TRBV28
d_call: TRBD2
j_call: TRBJ2-1
cdr3_aa: CASSFSGSTNEQFF
cdr3_nt: TGTGCCAGCAGCTTTAGCGGGAGTACCAATGAGCAGTTCTTC

clone_size: NA
v_call: TRBV6-1
d_call: NA
j_call: TRBJ2-7
cdr3_aa: CASSEGTAPTEAYEQYF
cdr3_nt: TGTGCCAGCAGTGAAGGGACCGCCCCAACGGAGGCCTACGAGCAGTACTTC

clone_size: NA
v_call: TRBV19
d_call: TRBD1
j_call: TRBJ2-3
cdr3_aa: CASSILGGRTDTQYF
cdr3_nt: TGTGCCAGTAGTATCTTAGGGGGCAGGACAGATACGCAGTATTTT